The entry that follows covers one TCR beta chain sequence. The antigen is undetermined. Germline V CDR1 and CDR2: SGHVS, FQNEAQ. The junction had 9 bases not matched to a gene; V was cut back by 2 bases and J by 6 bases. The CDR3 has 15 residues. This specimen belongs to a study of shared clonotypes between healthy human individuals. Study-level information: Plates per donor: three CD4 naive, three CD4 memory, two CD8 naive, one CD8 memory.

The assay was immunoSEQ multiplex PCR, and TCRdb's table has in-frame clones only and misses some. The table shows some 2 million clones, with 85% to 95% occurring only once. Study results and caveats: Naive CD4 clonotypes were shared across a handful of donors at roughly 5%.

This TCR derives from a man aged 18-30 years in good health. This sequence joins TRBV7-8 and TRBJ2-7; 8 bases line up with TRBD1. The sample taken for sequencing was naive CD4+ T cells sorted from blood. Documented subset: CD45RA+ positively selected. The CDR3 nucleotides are TGTGCCAGCAGCTTACCAGGACAGGGATTGAGCGAGCAGTACTTC. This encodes CASSLPGQGLSEQYF. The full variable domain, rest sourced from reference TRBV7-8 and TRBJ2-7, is GAGVSQSPRYKVAKRGQDVALRCDPISGHVSLFWYQQALGQGPEFLTYFQNEAQLDKSGLPSDRFFAERPEGSVSTLKIQRTQQEDSAVYLCASSLPGQGLSEQYFGPGTRLTVT.